Following are 19 T cell receptor beta chains from one sample sequenced in a study of blood T cell repertoires in COVID-19. Here immunoSEQ multiplex PCR was the method, and the copy in TCRdb shows in-frame clones only, minus some. Of 350,000 to 450,000 clones listed, approximately 89% are singletons. The sequenced sample consisted of PBMCs or T cells enriched from blood (not recorded which). The receptors stem from a woman aged 35 to 49 who had been exposed to COVID-19.

The rearrangement uses TRBV19 and TRBJ1-5; a weak D match, TRBD1 (5 bases). Trimming removed 5 bases from V and 0 bases from J, with 17 bases in between. CDR1 and CDR2 from the germline V gene are LNHDA and SQIVND (reference sequence). CDR3 length: 17 residues. CDR3 loop: CASSPSAGGSSNQPQHF. CDR3 in DNA: TGTGCCAGTAGTCCCTCGGCGGGGGGGAGTAGCAATCAGCCCCAGCATTTT. Full variable domain (remainder filled in from reference TRBV19 and TRBJ1-5): DGGITQSPKYLFRKEGQNVTLSCEQNLNHDAMYWYRQDPGQGLRLIYYSQIVNDFQKGDIAEGYSVSREKKESFPLTVTSAQKNPTAFYLCASSPSAGGSSNQPQHFGDGTRLSIL.

The V call is TRBV4-3, the J call TRBJ1-2, with 7 positions matching TRBD1. The CDR3 consists of 13 residues. The germline CDR1 and CDR2 sequences are LGHNA and YSLEER. J was trimmed by 6 bases and V by 1 base; bases with no gene match: 2. The CDR3 DNA sequence: TGCGCCAGCAGCCAAGCAGGGGGTAATGGCTACACCTTC. Translated: CASSQAGGNGYTF.

The chain is built from TRBV5-4 and TRBJ1-3; unclear D gene. V was clipped by 0 bases and J by 3 bases, with 13 bases between them. CDR1 is SGHNT and CDR2 is YYREEE in the germline V gene (reference sequence). CDR3 length equals 16 residues. CDR3 sequence (DNA): TGTGCCAGCAGCTTGGATGGAGGAATCTTTGGAAACACCATATATTTT. Translated, it gives CASSLDGGIFGNTIYF.

V gene TRBV7-2 combines with J gene TRBJ2-7; perhaps TRBD1 as D (6 bases). The CDR3 loop spans 16 amino acids. CDR1 and CDR2 from the germline V gene are SGHTA and FQGNSA. V was trimmed by 0 bases and J by 2 bases, leaving 14 bases between them. CDR3 sequence: CASSLAGAGSTYEQYF. The DNA of the CDR3 is TGTGCCAGCAGCTTAGCGGGGGCAGGGAGCACCTACGAGCAGTACTTC.

The rearrangement uses TRBV18 and TRBJ1-4; no reliable D call. In germline, CDR1 is KGHSH, CDR2 LQKENI. Trimming pared 8 bases from V and 0 bases from J, leaving 7 bases between. CDR3 length equals 13 residues. The CDR3 DNA follows: TGTGCCAGCCGTACAGCAACTAATGAAAAACTGTTTTTT. It yields the protein CASRTATNEKLFF.

The rearrangement joins TRBV7-2 to TRBJ1-5; no firm D call. Trimming removed 1 base from V and 0 bases from J, with 4 bases in between. CDR3 length: 14 amino acids. Germline assignment: CDR1 SGHTA and CDR2 FQGNSA. CDR3: CASSLDGSNQPQHF. The CDR3 bases are TGTGCCAGCAGCTTAGACGGTAGCAATCAGCCCCAGCATTTT. The full variable domain, in which reference TRBV7-2 and TRBJ1-5 provide the parts outside the CDR3, is GAGVSQSPSNKVTEKGKDVELRCDPISGHTALYWYRQSLGQGLEFLIYFQGNSAPDKSGLPSDRFSAERTGGSVSTLTIQRTQQEDSAVYLCASSLDGSNQPQHFGDGTRLSIL.

V gene TRBV30 combines with J gene TRBJ1-6; tentatively, D is TRBD1 (6 bases). Per the germline V gene, CDR1 is GTSNPN and CDR2 is SVGIG (reference sequence). V was clipped by 3 bases and J by 7 bases, with 16 bases between them. The CDR3 contains 15 residues. CDR3 loop: CAWRGGGGSNSPLHF. DNA of the CDR3: TGTGCCTGGAGGGGGGGAGGGGGATCGAATTCACCCCTCCACTTT.

The J gene is TRBJ2-1, the V gene TRBV7-9; D is possibly TRBD2 (7 bases). Germline V gives CDR1 SEHNR, CDR2 FQNEAQ (reference sequence). Trimming removed 1 base from V and 8 bases from J, with 9 bases in between. The CDR3 runs 13 residues. The CDR3 nucleotides read TGTGCCAGCAGCTTAGTAGGGGGGGATGAGCAGTTCTTC. Its protein product is CASSLVGGDEQFF.

The sample holds one count of this clone. The chain employs TRBV5-1 and TRBJ1-5; the match to TRBD1 covers 7 bases. Germline V lookup: CDR1 SGHRS, CDR2 YFSETQ. Trimming took 9 bases from V and 3 from J; bases not matched to a gene: 9. This CDR3 contains 14 residues. In DNA, the CDR3 is TGCGCCAAGGGAAGGGACAGCTTCAATCAGCCCCAGCATTTT. Its translation is CAKGRDSFNQPQHF.

The chain links TRBV4-1 to TRBJ1-6; no clear D. CDR3 length equals 17 residues. CDR1 and CDR2 (germline): MGHRA, YSYEKL. Trimming stripped 0 bases from V and 0 bases from J, with 9 bases between. The CDR3: CASSQDHSRSYNSPLHF. The CDR3 coding sequence is TGCGCCAGCAGCCAAGATCACAGTCGCTCCTATAATTCACCCCTCCACTTT.

The chain couples TRBV7-9 to TRBJ1-4; D is perhaps TRBD1 (5 bases). V was trimmed by 5 bases and J by 8 bases, leaving 15 bases between them. The germline gives CDR1 SEHNR, CDR2 FQNEAQ (reference sequence). The CDR3 loop spans 14 amino acids. The CDR3 DNA is TGTGCCAGCAGCCCATCCAGGGTTGTGGAAAAACTGTTTTTT. As protein: CASSPSRVVEKLFF.

Written as DNA, the CDR3 is TGTGCCTGGAGTGGGCTCGCGGGCACCGGGGAGCTGTTTTTT. Translating it yields CAWSGLAGTGELFF. The chain recombines TRBV30 with TRBJ2-2, with D tentatively TRBD2 (5 bases). The CDR3 extends over 14 amino acids. Trimming shortened V by 1 base and J by 4 bases, and 10 bases separated the two germline ends. Germline loops: CDR1 GTSNPN, CDR2 SVGIG (reference sequence).

The chain links TRBV5-4 to TRBJ2-5; TRBD2 matches at 9 bases. The CDR3 loop spans 16 amino acids. V lost 1 base to trimming and J lost 5 bases; unmatched junction nucleotides: 9. The germline gives CDR1 SGHNT, CDR2 YYREEE (reference sequence). CDR3 region: CASSLPGTSYRETQYF. DNA of the CDR3: TGTGCCAGCAGCTTGCCCGGGACTAGCTATAGGGAGACCCAGTACTTC.

Only a few counts were recorded for this clone. The V call is TRBV7-3, the J call TRBJ2-6; weak D call: TRBD2 (5 bases). CDR3 length equals 15 residues. CDR1 and CDR2 (germline): SGHTA, FQGTGA. V lost 5 bases, J lost 1 base, and 9 bases lay in between. The CDR3: CASSARGSGANVLTF. The CDR3 nucleotides are TGTGCCAGCAGCGCCCGGGGTTCTGGGGCCAACGTCCTGACTTTC.

CDR3 amino acids: CASSLQGGTNYGYTF. The CDR3 nucleotides are TGTGCCAGCAGCTTGCAGGGAGGCACTAACTATGGCTACACCTTC. This chain uses TRBV5-5 with TRBJ1-2, with a tentative D call TRBD1 (5 bases). Germline CDR1 and CDR2: SGHKS and YYEKEE (reference sequence). This CDR3 has 15 amino acids. V lost 1 base, J lost 0 bases, and 10 bases lay in between.

The V gene is TRBV24-1, the J gene TRBJ2-7; perhaps TRBD1 as D (5 bases). The CDR3 is 15 residues long. Per germline, CDR1 KGHDR and CDR2 SFDVKD. V lost 4 bases, J lost 5 bases, and 17 bases lay in between. The chain's CDR3 is CATSESGMSLDEQYF. DNA for the CDR3: TGTGCCACCAGTGAATCAGGGATGTCTCTCGACGAGCAGTACTTC.

This clone was counted a few times. The V call is TRBV6-4, the J call TRBJ1-6; D is unresolved. There are 13 residues in the CDR3. Trimming removed 4 bases from V and 4 bases from J, with 5 bases in between. CDR1 and CDR2 from the germline V gene are MRHNA and SNTAGT. The CDR3 loop is CASSGGYNSPLHF. CDR3 nucleotides: TGTGCCAGCAGTGGAGGGTATAATTCACCCCTCCACTTT.

This clone appeared once. J is TRBJ1-1 and V is TRBV3-1 (or the pseudogene TRBV3-2); D is perhaps TRBD1 (6 bases). The CDR3 spans 14 residues. Trimming removed 4 bases at V and 5 bases at J, with 14 bases between. Germline-derived CDR1 and CDR2 are LGHDT and YNNKEL (reference sequence). CDR3 in amino acids: CASSLGGGGTEAFF. In DNA form, the CDR3 reads TGTGCCAGCAGCCTCGGAGGGGGAGGGACTGAAGCTTTCTTT.

The V call is TRBV12-5, the J call TRBJ1-2; 8 bases map to TRBD1. CDR1 LGHNT and CDR2 FRNRAP come from the germline V gene. The CDR3 sequence is 14 residues long. With V trimmed by 3 bases and J by 2 bases, 2 bases remained unmatched. The CDR3 bases are TGTGCTAGTGGTTTTGGACAGGGAAACTATGGCTACACCTTC. Amino acids: CASGFGQGNYGYTF.